What follows are 5 T cell receptor beta chains derived from one specimen sequenced in a study of T cell responses to AZD1222 COVID-19 vaccine. Clones were sequenced by immunoSEQ multiplex PCR, and TCRdb holds only the in-frame ones, with some missing. Of roughly 120,000 clones listed, roughly 84% are singletons. The specimen comprised peripheral blood, sampled on day 0 of AZD1222 vaccination. The receptors were sampled from an adult in good health.

This clone was counted between two and nine times. The chain has TRBV9 and TRBJ1-1, with unresolved D. V lost 7 bases, J lost 8 bases, and 18 bases lay in between. Germline V lookup: CDR1 SGDLS, CDR2 YYNGEE. CDR3 length: 13 residues. The CDR3 loop is CASASVGSREAFF. The CDR3, as DNA: TGTGCCAGCGCCAGCGTGGGATCTCGGGAAGCTTTCTTT.

The V call is TRBV5-1, the J call TRBJ2-2, with D perhaps TRBD1 (5 bases). Germline-derived CDR1 and CDR2 are SGHRS and YFSETQ. This CDR3 is built from 16 residues. The V gene lost 1 base and the J gene lost 4 bases, with 14 bases spanning the gap. The chain's CDR3 is CASSLQPQTATGELFF. DNA for the CDR3: TGCGCCAGCAGCTTGCAGCCCCAGACAGCCACCGGGGAGCTGTTTTTT.

This chain uses TRBV5-1 with TRBJ2-7, with 7 bases identical to TRBD1. Trimming removed 0 bases from V and 4 bases from J; junction bases left unmatched: 7. CDR3 length: 15 amino acids. Germline V gene data show CDR1 as SGHRS and CDR2 as YFSETQ. The DNA for the CDR3 is TGCGCCAGCAGCTTGGCCGGGACAGACGAATACGAGCAGTACTTC. As protein: CASSLAGTDEYEQYF.

J is TRBJ2-1 and V is TRBV27; D is unclear. V dropped 3 bases and J dropped 6 bases, with 3 bases sitting between them. Germline CDR1 reads MNHEY; CDR2 reads SMNVEV (reference sequence). This CDR3 region has 11 residues. The CDR3 bases are TGTGCCAGCAGTTTCGGCAATGAGCAGTTCTTC. The encoded protein is CASSFGNEQFF.

The chain is built from TRBV6-5 and TRBJ1-3, with a tentative D call TRBD1 (5 bases). Trimming cost V 6 bases and J 2 bases, with 11 bases left between them. This CDR3 has 14 residues. The V gene's germline CDR1 is MNHEY and CDR2 SVGAGI. The CDR3 coding sequence is TGTGCCAGCAGCCCAGGGATCACTGGAAACACCATATATTTT. Translating it yields CASSPGITGNTIYF.